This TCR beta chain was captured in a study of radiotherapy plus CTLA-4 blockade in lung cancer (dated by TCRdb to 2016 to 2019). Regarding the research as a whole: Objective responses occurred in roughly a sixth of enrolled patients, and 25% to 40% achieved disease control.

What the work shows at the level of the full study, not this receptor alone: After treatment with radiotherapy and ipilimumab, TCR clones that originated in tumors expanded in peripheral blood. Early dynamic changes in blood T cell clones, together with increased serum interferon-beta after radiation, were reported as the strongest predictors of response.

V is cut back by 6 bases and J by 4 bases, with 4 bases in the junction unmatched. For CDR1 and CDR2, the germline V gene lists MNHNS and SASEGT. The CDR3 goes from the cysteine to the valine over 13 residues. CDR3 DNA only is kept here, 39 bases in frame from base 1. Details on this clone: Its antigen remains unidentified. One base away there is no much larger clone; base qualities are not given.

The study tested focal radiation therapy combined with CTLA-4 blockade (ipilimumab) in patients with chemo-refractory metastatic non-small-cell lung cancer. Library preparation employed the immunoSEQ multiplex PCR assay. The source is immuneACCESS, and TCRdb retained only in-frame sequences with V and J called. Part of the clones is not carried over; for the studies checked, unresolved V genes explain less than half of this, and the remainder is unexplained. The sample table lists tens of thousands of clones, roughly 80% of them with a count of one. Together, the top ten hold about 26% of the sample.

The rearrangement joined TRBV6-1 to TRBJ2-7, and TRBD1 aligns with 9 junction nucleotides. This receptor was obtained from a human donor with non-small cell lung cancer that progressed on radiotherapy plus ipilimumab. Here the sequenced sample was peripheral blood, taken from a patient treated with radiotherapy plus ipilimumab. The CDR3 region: CASRRDRDYEQYV. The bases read TGTGCCAGCAGAAGGGACAGGGATTACGAGCAGTACGTC.